The 12 T cell receptor beta chains listed next were all sequenced from one sample in a study of vaccination and CD4 T cells after COVID-19. The treatment is: roughly 10-day PBMC culture with coronavirus spike peptide pools or control peptides (ViraFEST assay). With the Oncomine TCR Beta short-read assay, DNA from cultured CD4+ T cells was sequenced. TCRdb redid the calling of the PCR reads with MiXCR, one entry per CDR3 protein. Seen here are around 13,000 distinct CDR3 sequences, around 76% observed once, and the top ten hold less than 25%. These receptors have no known antigen. What was sequenced was CD4+ T cells from blood, cultured in vitro. The receptors were gathered from a human donor who had recovered from COVID-19.

CDR3 nucleotides: TGCAGTGCTAAAAGCCTAGCGGGAGGAAACTACGAGCAGTACTTC. Translation: CSAKSLAGGNYEQYF. V usage is TRBV20-1 and J usage is TRBJ2-7, with TRBD2 identical over 11 bases. CDR1 and CDR2 from the germline V gene are DFQATT and SNEGSKA (reference sequence). The V segment lost 4 bases and the J segment 3 bases; nucleotides outside the gene matches: 8. The CDR3 spans 15 residues.

The chain links TRBV21-1 to TRBJ1-2; no check of the table's D call, TRBD1, against the DNA was made. TRBV21-1 is an annotated pseudogene. There are 15 residues in the CDR3. CDR3 in DNA: TGTGCCAGCAGCGTACAGGGACCCTTTGCCTATGGCTACACCTTC. Translating gives CASSVQGPFAYGYTF.

In this sample, this clonotype turned up once. CDR3 in amino acids: CASSPSGANTGELFF. CDR3 in DNA: TGTGCCAGCAGTCCTAGCGGTGCGAACACCGGGGAGCTGTTTTTT. V gene TRBV6-1 combines with J gene TRBJ2-2; 7 bases match TRBD2. This CDR3 region has 15 residues. From germline, CDR1 is MNHNS and CDR2 SASEGT. J was trimmed by 0 bases and V by 5 bases; bases with no gene match: 3.

This sequence joins TRBV7-2 and TRBJ2-3; D tentatively reads TRBD1 or TRBD2 (5 bases each). Germline lookup yields CDR1 SGHTA and CDR2 FQGNSA. The CDR3 covers 15 residues. V lost 6 bases, J lost 2 bases, and 15 bases lay in between. DNA of the CDR3: TGTGCCAGCAGATCACCGGGACGTCCCACAGATACGCAGTATTTT. This sequence encodes CASRSPGRPTDTQYF.

The chain recombines TRBV2 with TRBJ2-3, with D unclear. Per germline, CDR1 SNHLY and CDR2 FYNNEI. V was shortened by 4 bases and J by 1 base, with 3 bases between the two germline ends. The CDR3 totals 12 residues. The CDR3 nucleotides are TGTGCCAGCAGTGGTGGCACAGATACGCAGTATTTT. This encodes CASSGGTDTQYF.

This clonotype occurred a few times. The rearrangement uses TRBV20-1 and TRBJ1-5; the D is unclear. V dropped 0 bases and J dropped 1 base, with 7 bases sitting between them. The CDR3 runs 14 residues. The germline V gene has CDR1 DFQATT and CDR2 SNEGSKA (reference sequence). The CDR3 DNA follows: TGCAGTGCTAGAGAAGGACCAAGCAATCAGCCCCAGCATTTT. This sequence encodes CSAREGPSNQPQHF.

The genes are TRBV7-9 and TRBJ2-3; the D gene is possibly TRBD2 (6 bases). Germline V gives CDR1 SEHNR, CDR2 FQNEAQ (reference sequence). The length of the CDR3 is 18 residues. V lost 5 bases, J lost 4 bases, and 25 bases lay in between. CDR3 bases: TGTGCCAGCAGCATCACCCCCCAAGCGGGCGGGGCCGCAGATACGCAGTATTTT. Amino acids: CASSITPQAGGAADTQYF.

DNA for the CDR3: TGTGCCAGCAGTTTGCGGGAGCCCGGCTATGGCTACACCTTC. Its protein is CASSLREPGYGYTF. The chain carries TRBV27 and TRBJ1-2; D is ambiguous. The CDR3 length is 14 residues. Trimming pared 3 bases from V and 4 bases from J, leaving 12 bases between. Germline CDR1 and CDR2: MNHEY and SMNVEV (reference sequence).

The chain is built from TRBV20-1 and TRBJ1-5, with D possibly TRBD1 on 5 matching bases. The germline CDR1 and CDR2 sequences are DFQATT and SNEGSKA (reference sequence). CDR3 length: 17 residues. Trimming took off 6 bases at V and 3 bases at J, with 24 bases between the two ends. In DNA form, the CDR3 reads TGCAGTGCCAGATATGACCCCCGGGGCCTACTCAATCAGCCCCAGCATTTT. Amino acid sequence: CSARYDPRGLLNQPQHF.

A few counts support this clonotype. The chain is built from TRBV2 and TRBJ1-1; D not resolved. The length of the CDR3 is 14 residues. Germline V gives CDR1 SNHLY, CDR2 FYNNEI. Trimming removed 8 bases at V and 3 bases at J, with 16 bases between. CDR3 DNA sequence: TGTGCCAGCGGGCGCCGGGGAGGTGACACTGAAGCTTTCTTT. This translates into CASGRRGGDTEAFF. Full variable domain (rest looked up from reference TRBV2 and TRBJ1-1): EPEVTQTPSHQVTQMGQEVILRCVPISNHLYFYWYRQILGQKVEFLVSFYNNEISEKSEIFDDQFSVERPDGSNFTLKIRSTKLEDSAMYFCASGRRGGDTEAFFGQGTRLTVV.

This clonotype was recorded once. V and J are TRBV21-1 and TRBJ1-1; the listed D gene, TRBD1, was not tested against the DNA. TRBV21-1 is classified as a pseudogene. This CDR3 has 15 amino acids. The CDR3 loop reads CASSRRTGDPPEAFF. As DNA, the CDR3 is TGTGCCAGCAGCAGACGGACAGGGGACCCGCCTGAAGCTTTCTTT.

The chain employs TRBV4-1 and TRBJ1-1; D perhaps matches TRBD1 (5 bases). From germline, CDR1 is MGHRA and CDR2 YSYEKL. The CDR3 covers 13 residues. The ends were cut back, 4 bases at V and 11 bases at J, with 17 bases in the middle. The chain's CDR3 is CASSPGGGRGAFF. CDR3 DNA: TGCGCCAGCAGCCCCGGTGGGGGTCGCGGGGCTTTCTTT.